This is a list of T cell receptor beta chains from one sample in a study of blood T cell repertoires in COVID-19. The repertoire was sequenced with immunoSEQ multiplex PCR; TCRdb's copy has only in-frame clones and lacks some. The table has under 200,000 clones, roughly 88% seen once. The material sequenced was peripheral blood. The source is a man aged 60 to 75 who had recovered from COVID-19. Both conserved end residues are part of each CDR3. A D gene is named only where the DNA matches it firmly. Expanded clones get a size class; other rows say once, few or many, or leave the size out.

CDR3: CASSPPGQGAMGYTF
DNA: TGTGCCAGCTCACCACCGGGACAGGGGGCGATGGGCTACACCTTC
D: TRBD1
V: TRBV18
J: TRBJ1-2
size: -

CDR3: CASTSSATGSSYNEQFF
DNA: TGTGCCAGTACCTCTTCCGCGACAGGTAGCTCCTACAATGAGCAGTTCTTC
D: -
V: TRBV19
J: TRBJ2-1
size: -

CDR3: CASSPIGQTYEQFF
DNA: TGTGCCAGCTCACCAATAGGACAGACATATGAGCAGTTCTTC
D: -
V: TRBV18
J: TRBJ2-1
size: -

CDR3: CAWGRQTGNSPLHF
DNA: TGTGCCTGGGGACGACAGACCGGTAATTCACCCCTCCACTTT
D: -
V: TRBV30
J: TRBJ1-6
size: few

CDR3: CASRQGAYEQYF
DNA: TGCGCCAGCAGACAGGGGGCCTACGAGCAGTACTTC
D: TRBD1
V: TRBV5-1
J: TRBJ2-7
size: -

CDR3: CASSPQLGQGNQPQHF
DNA: TGTGCCAGCTCACCACAACTCGGACAGGGGAATCAGCCCCAGCATTTT
D: TRBD1
V: TRBV18
J: TRBJ1-5
size: -

CDR3: CASSEAHSGGAETQYF
DNA: TGTGCCAGCAGTGAAGCGCATAGCGGGGGGGCGGAGACCCAGTACTTC
D: TRBD2
V: TRBV6-1
J: TRBJ2-5
size: -

CDR3: CASSLGQGVRTEAFF
DNA: TGTGCCAGCAGCTTAGGCCAGGGGGTTCGGACTGAAGCTTTCTTT
D: TRBD1
V: TRBV7-9
J: TRBJ1-1
size: -

CDR3: CASSLGRGWGYEQFF
DNA: TGTGCCAGCAGCTTAGGACGGGGGTGGGGGTATGAGCAGTTCTTC
D: -
V: TRBV7-2
J: TRBJ2-1
size: -

CDR3: CASSQRTPGLLRSYEQYF
DNA: TGTGCCAGCAGCCAAAGGACACCGGGACTTCTAAGATCCTACGAGCAGTACTTC
D: -
V: TRBV3-1/TRBV3-2
J: TRBJ2-7
size: -

CDR3: CASSPGGAGEKLFF
DNA: TGTGCCAGCAGCCCAGGGGGCGCGGGAGAAAAACTGTTTTTT
D: TRBD1
V: TRBV11-1
J: TRBJ1-4
size: -

CDR3: CASIPRTGGETQYF
DNA: TGTGCCAGCATCCCACGGACGGGGGGAGAGACCCAGTACTTC
D: TRBD2
V: TRBV6-5
J: TRBJ2-5
size: -

CDR3: CASSATGPYEQYF
DNA: TGTGCCAGCAGTGCGACAGGGCCCTACGAGCAGTACTTC
D: TRBD1
V: TRBV6-6
J: TRBJ2-7
size: -

CDR3: CASSNRQPRDSPLHF
DNA: TGTGCCAGCAGCAACAGACAGCCCCGGGATTCACCCCTCCACTTT
D: -
V: TRBV11-1
J: TRBJ1-6
size: few

CDR3: CASSLGASGPQHF
DNA: TGTGCCAGCAGCTTAGGGGCATCCGGCCCCCAGCATTTT
D: -
V: TRBV7-9
J: TRBJ1-5
size: -

CDR3: CASSLPGDTQYF
DNA: TGTGCCAGCAGCTTGCCGGGGGATACGCAGTATTTT
D: -
V: TRBV5-4
J: TRBJ2-3
size: once

CDR3: CASSQAPGGGSTDTQYF
DNA: TGCGCCAGCAGCCAAGCCCCTGGCGGGGGAAGCACAGATACGCAGTATTTT
D: TRBD2
V: TRBV4-3
J: TRBJ2-3
size: -

CDR3: CASSPRGPSTDTQYF
DNA: TGTGCCAGCAGCCCCCGCGGGCCTAGCACAGATACGCAGTATTTT
D: -
V: TRBV11-1
J: TRBJ2-3
size: -

CDR3: CAISERGGGANVLTF
DNA: TGTGCCATCAGTGAGAGGGGCGGTGGGGCCAACGTCCTGACTTTC
D: -
V: TRBV10-3
J: TRBJ2-6
size: -

CDR3: CASRRTWAGGRDTQYF
DNA: TGTGCCAGTAGAAGAACTTGGGCGGGGGGACGAGATACGCAGTATTTT
D: TRBD2
V: TRBV19
J: TRBJ2-3
size: -

CDR3: CATYSAGELGKAFF
DNA: TGTGCCACCTACTCCGCAGGGGAGCTGGGGAAAGCTTTCTTT
D: -
V: TRBV10-3
J: TRBJ1-1
size: -

CDR3: CASSVAGGPGSVSFF
DNA: TGTGCCAGCAGCGTAGCTGGAGGGCCCGGGTCGGTGTCTTTCTTT
D: -
V: TRBV9
J: TRBJ1-1
size: -

CDR3: CASSLVGSNQPQHF
DNA: TGTGCCAGCAGCTTAGTCGGTAGCAATCAGCCCCAGCATTTT
D: -
V: TRBV7-9
J: TRBJ1-5
size: -

CDR3: CAFSASGAESLHF
DNA: TGTGCCTTTAGCGCGTCCGGCGCAGAATCCCTCCACTTT
D: -
V: TRBV30
J: TRBJ1-6
size: -

CDR3: CASSANGGGRINEQFF
DNA: TGTGCCAGCAGTGCCAATGGGGGGGGCAGGATTAATGAGCAGTTCTTC
D: -
V: TRBV2
J: TRBJ2-1
size: -

CDR3: CASSLQQGLGGYTF
DNA: TGTGCCAGCAGCTTACAACAGGGCCTGGGGGGCTACACCTTC
D: -
V: TRBV11-2
J: TRBJ1-2
size: -

CDR3: CASSQSTDTQYF
DNA: TGTGCCAGCAGCCAGAGCACAGATACGCAGTATTTT
D: -
V: TRBV7-3
J: TRBJ2-3
size: -

CDR3: CASRVKGGLNTEAFF
DNA: TGTGCCAGCAGGGTCAAGGGGGGGCTGAACACTGAAGCTTTCTTT
D: -
V: TRBV13
J: TRBJ1-1
size: -

CDR3: CASSERSQGEAFF
DNA: TGTGCCAGCAGCGAAAGATCCCAGGGTGAAGCTTTCTTT
D: -
V: TRBV3-1/TRBV3-2
J: TRBJ1-1
size: -

CDR3: CASSRAVGGETQYF
DNA: TGCGCCAGCAGCCGGGCTGTGGGAGGGGAGACCCAGTACTTC
D: TRBD2
V: TRBV5-1
J: TRBJ2-5
size: -

CDR3: CASRPPDTGNTIYF
DNA: TGTGCCAGCAGGCCCCCGGACACTGGAAACACCATATATTTT
D: -
V: TRBV28
J: TRBJ1-3
size: -

CDR3: CATKRGKQPQHF
DNA: TGTGCCACCAAACGGGGGAAGCAGCCCCAGCATTTT
D: -
V: TRBV15
J: TRBJ1-5
size: few

CDR3: CAISGTANYGYTF
DNA: TGTGCCATCAGTGGAACAGCTAACTATGGCTACACCTTC
D: -
V: TRBV10-3
J: TRBJ1-2
size: -